This entry describes one T cell receptor beta chain. These data belong to a study of blood T cell repertoires in COVID-19. This CDR3 has 15 residues. V lost 4 bases to trimming and J lost 0 bases; unmatched junction nucleotides: 2. Germline V lookup: CDR1 MNHEY, CDR2 SVGAGI. Produced via immunoSEQ multiplex PCR; TCRdb's table is partial and in-frame only. The sample holds over 150,000 clones, more than 85% seen once. The chain has TRBV6-5 and TRBJ2-3; 9 positions match TRBD2. The clonotype comes from a woman aged 45-65 years who had recovered from COVID-19. Sequencing was performed on PBMCs or T cells enriched from blood (not recorded which). CDR3 protein: CASSSSGRSTDTQYF. As DNA, the CDR3 is TGTGCCAGCAGTTCAAGCGGGAGGAGCACAGATACGCAGTATTTT.